The next 10 T cell receptor beta chains were all read from a single sample in a study of OX40 agonist ivuxolimab in advanced cancers. This table comes from immunoSEQ multiplex PCR, and its TCRdb copy is limited to in-frame clones, with some not included. The table shows 35,000 to 50,000 clones, with around 85% occurring only once. The specimen was CD4+ or CD8+ T cells sorted from blood, collected in a trial of the OX40 agonist ivuxolimab. All receptors derive from an adult with an advanced solid tumor such as melanoma, head and neck, liver or kidney cancer.

This chain joins TRBV5-1 and TRBJ2-2, with D possibly matching TRBD2 (5 bases). The germline V gene encodes CDR1 SGHRS and CDR2 YFSETQ. The CDR3 has 12 residues. The V end lost 5 bases, the J end lost 5 bases, and 7 bases lay between the germline ends. The CDR3 region has the DNA TGCGCCAGCAGGGAGGTAACCGGGGAGCTGTTTTTT. It codes for CASREVTGELFF.

The chain uses TRBV19 and TRBJ1-2, with 8 positions matching TRBD1. Germline loops: CDR1 LNHDA, CDR2 SQIVND (reference sequence). There are 11 residues in the CDR3. V shed 10 bases and J 4 bases; nucleotides not matched to a gene: 2. The DNA of the CDR3 is TGTGCCACAGGGGGCAGCTATGGCTACACCTTC. This codes for CATGGSYGYTF.

This chain connects TRBV4-3 to TRBJ2-1, with D possibly being TRBD1 or TRBD2 (6 bases each). The CDR3 runs to 16 residues. CDR1 and CDR2 from the germline V gene are LGHNA and YSLEER. The V gene lost 0 bases and the J gene lost 3 bases, with 12 bases spanning the gap. The CDR3 region has the DNA TGCGCCAGCAGCCAAGATGGGGGGCCGGGCTACAATGAGCAGTTCTTC. This encodes CASSQDGGPGYNEQFF.

The rearrangement uses TRBV19 and TRBJ2-1; weak D call: TRBD2 (6 bases). The V end was cut by 1 base, the J end by 5 bases, with 9 bases between. Germline V gene data show CDR1 as LNHDA and CDR2 as SQIVND (reference sequence). This CDR3 contains 14 residues. CDR3 DNA: TGTGCCAGTAGTATAGGAGGGACTGACAATGAGCAGTTCTTC. It codes for CASSIGGTDNEQFF.

The V gene is TRBV18, the J gene TRBJ2-1, with a weak D call TRBD1 (6 bases). Trimming stripped 5 bases from V and 5 bases from J, with 16 bases between. CDR1 and CDR2 from the germline V gene are KGHSH and LQKENI. CDR3 length: 15 amino acids. In DNA form, the CDR3 reads TGTGCCAGCTCAGTTCCGGGACATGTCGACAATGAGCAGTTCTTC. Its protein product is CASSVPGHVDNEQFF.

The chain links TRBV19 to TRBJ2-3; D gene ambiguous. Germline V CDR1 and CDR2: LNHDA, SQIVND (reference sequence). The CDR3 length is 12 residues. With 1 base removed from V and 12 bases from J, the gap between germline ends came to 11 bases. For the CDR3, the DNA is TGTGCCAGTAGTATAGCCTACTCCGGACAGTATTTT. As protein: CASSIAYSGQYF.

The chain carries TRBV11-2 and TRBJ1-3; D is undetermined. Germline CDR1 is SGHAT and CDR2 is FQNNGV. The V end was cut by 4 bases, the J end by 2 bases, with 15 bases between. The length of the CDR3 is 16 residues. CDR3 DNA sequence: TGTGCCAGCAGCTCTAGTCCGGGATCGGCTGGAAACACCATATATTTT. Its protein is CASSSSPGSAGNTIYF.

The count of this clone is one. The V call is TRBV6-1, the J call TRBJ2-7, with D unclear. V dropped 3 bases and J dropped 2 bases, with 8 bases sitting between them. CDR1 is MNHNS, CDR2 SASEGT, per germline. The CDR3 length is 13 residues. CDR3 nucleotides: TGTGCCAGCAGTGATTCCAGAACCTACGAGCAGTACGTC. This gives the protein CASSDSRTYEQYV.

This clone has just a few counts. The chain combines TRBV5-8 with TRBJ2-1; 7 bases map to TRBD1. CDR1 and CDR2 from the germline V gene are SGHTS and YDEGEE. Trimming cost V 5 bases and J 6 bases; bases outside gene matches: 8. The CDR3 spans 14 residues. CDR3 coding DNA: TGTGCCAGCAGGAATAGGGACAGCACCAATGAGCAGTTCTTC. Translation gives CASRNRDSTNEQFF.

The V and J genes are TRBV6-4 and TRBJ2-7; D gene unclear. V gave up 0 bases and J gave up 3 bases, with 12 bases separating them. Germline-derived CDR1 and CDR2 are MRHNA and SNTAGT. This CDR3 spans 15 amino acids. CDR3 nucleotide sequence: TGTGCCAGCAGTGACTCGACGCTAGGAGTCTACGAGCAGTACGTC. Its translation: CASSDSTLGVYEQYV.